A selection of T cell receptor beta chains follows, all from one sample in a study of OX40 agonist ivuxolimab in advanced cancers. TCRdb's copy holds only in-frame clones and misses some; the assay was immunoSEQ multiplex PCR. Among 25,000 to 35,000 clones listed, about three quarters were seen once. The source material was CD4+ or CD8+ T cells sorted from blood, sampled in a trial of the OX40 agonist ivuxolimab. Source of these receptors: an adult with an advanced solid tumor such as melanoma, head and neck, liver or kidney cancer. The CDR3 runs from the conserved cysteine through the conserved F or W. The D gene is left open where the match is weak.

>NA|TRBJ2-3|TRBV21-1
CASVNERGPFTDTQYF
>TRBD1|TRBJ2-7|TRBV30
CAWGTGSGEQYF
>NA|TRBJ1-6|TRBV2
CASSATPEYLPSPLHF
>NA|TRBJ1-5|TRBV7-8
CASSLAPGLVNQPQHF
>NA|TRBJ1-3|TRBV18
CASSPGDTIYF
>NA|TRBJ1-4|TRBV5-4
CASSLLGEKLFF
>NA|TRBJ2-1|TRBV7-6
CASSLRVSGVNEQFF
>NA|TRBJ2-5|TRBV10-3
CAIGGGETQYF
>NA|TRBJ2-5|TRBV19
CASSGTRQETQYF
>NA|TRBJ2-7|TRBV2
CASSPIVAAGSSYEQYF
>NA|TRBJ1-2|TRBV30
CAWREQASPYGYTF
>NA|TRBJ1-4|TRBV5-1
CASSSTGPEKLFF
>TRBD1|TRBJ2-4|TRBV10-1
CASPPRDRVENIQYF
>TRBD1|TRBJ2-6|TRBV19
CASGQGALPGANVLTF
>NA|TRBJ1-1|TRBV27
CASSSPSWNTEAFF
>NA|TRBJ1-6|TRBV18
CASSGDSPLHF